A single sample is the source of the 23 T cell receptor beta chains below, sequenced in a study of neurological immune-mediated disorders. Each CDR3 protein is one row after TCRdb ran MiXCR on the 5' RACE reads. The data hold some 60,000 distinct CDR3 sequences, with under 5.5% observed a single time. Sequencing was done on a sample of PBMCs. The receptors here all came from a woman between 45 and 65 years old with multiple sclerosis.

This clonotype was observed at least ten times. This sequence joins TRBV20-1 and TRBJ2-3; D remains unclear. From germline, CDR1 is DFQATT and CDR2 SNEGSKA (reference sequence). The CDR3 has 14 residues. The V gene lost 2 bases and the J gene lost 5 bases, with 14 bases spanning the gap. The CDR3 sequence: CSARKRDLRDTQYF. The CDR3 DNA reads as TGCAGTGCTAGAAAAAGGGATTTACGAGATACGCAGTATTTT.

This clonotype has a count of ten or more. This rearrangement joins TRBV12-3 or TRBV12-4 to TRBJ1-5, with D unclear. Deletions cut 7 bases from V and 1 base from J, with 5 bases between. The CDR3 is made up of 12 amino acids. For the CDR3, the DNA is TGTGCCAGCACTTCAAGCAATCAGCCCCAGCATTTT. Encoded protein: CASTSSNQPQHF.

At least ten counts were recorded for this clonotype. CDR3 loop: CASSYDFTGELFF. CDR3 in DNA: TGTGCCAGCAGTTACGATTTTACCGGGGAGCTGTTTTTT. This chain joins TRBV6-2 or TRBV6-3 and TRBJ2-2; no reliable D call. CDR3 length: 13 amino acids. Germline loops: CDR1 MNHEY, CDR2 SVGEGT. The V and J ends lost 2 bases and 5 bases respectively, with 6 bases between them.

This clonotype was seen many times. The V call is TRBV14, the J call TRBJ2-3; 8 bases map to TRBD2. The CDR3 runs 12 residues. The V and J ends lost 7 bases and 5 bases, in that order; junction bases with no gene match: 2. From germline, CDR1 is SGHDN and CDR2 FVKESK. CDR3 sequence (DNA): TGTGCCAGCACGGGAGGGGGAGATACGCAGTATTTT. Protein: CASTGGGDTQYF.

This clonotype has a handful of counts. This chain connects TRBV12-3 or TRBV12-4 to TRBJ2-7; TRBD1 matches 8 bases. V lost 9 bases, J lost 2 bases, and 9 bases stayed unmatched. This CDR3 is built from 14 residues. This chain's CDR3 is CASTTQGVPYEQYF. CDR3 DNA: TGTGCCAGTACGACACAGGGGGTGCCCTACGAGCAGTACTTC.

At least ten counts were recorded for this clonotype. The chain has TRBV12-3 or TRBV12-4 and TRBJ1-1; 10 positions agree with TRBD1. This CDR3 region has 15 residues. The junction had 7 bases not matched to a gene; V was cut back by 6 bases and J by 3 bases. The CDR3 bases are TGTGCCAGCAGAGGGACAGGGGTTCCGGACACTGAAGCTTTCTTT. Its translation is CASRGTGVPDTEAFF.

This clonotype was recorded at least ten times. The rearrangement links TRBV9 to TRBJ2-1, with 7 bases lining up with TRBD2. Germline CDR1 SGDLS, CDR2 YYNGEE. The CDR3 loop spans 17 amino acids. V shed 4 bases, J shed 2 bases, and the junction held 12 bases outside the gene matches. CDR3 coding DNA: TGTGCCAGCAGCCCCCCCTCGGGAGGAGACACCTACAATGAGCAGTTCTTC. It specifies CASSPPSGGDTYNEQFF.

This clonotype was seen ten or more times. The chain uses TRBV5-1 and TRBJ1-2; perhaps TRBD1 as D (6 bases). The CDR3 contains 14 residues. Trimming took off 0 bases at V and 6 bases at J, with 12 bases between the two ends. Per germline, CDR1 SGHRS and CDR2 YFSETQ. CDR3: CASSLGPGGNGYTF. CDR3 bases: TGCGCCAGCAGCTTGGGTCCTGGGGGCAATGGCTACACCTTC.

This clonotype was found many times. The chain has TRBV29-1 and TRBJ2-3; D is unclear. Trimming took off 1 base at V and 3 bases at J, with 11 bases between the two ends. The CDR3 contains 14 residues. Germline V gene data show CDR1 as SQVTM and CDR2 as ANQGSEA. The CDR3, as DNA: TGCAGCGTTGAAGGCCTAGTCGGGACAGATACGCAGTATTTT. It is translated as CSVEGLVGTDTQYF.

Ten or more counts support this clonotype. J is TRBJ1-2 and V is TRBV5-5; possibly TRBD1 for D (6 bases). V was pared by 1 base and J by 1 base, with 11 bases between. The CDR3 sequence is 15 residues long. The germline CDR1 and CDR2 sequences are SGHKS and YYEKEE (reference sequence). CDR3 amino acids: CASSLTGHDNYGYTF. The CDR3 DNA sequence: TGTGCCAGCAGCTTGACGGGACACGATAACTATGGCTACACCTTC. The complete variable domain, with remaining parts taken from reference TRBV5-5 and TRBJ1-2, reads DAGVTQSPTHLIKTRGQQVTLRCSPISGHKSVSWYQQVLGQGPQFIFQYYEKEERGRGNFPDRFSARQFPNYSSELNVNALLLGDSALYLCASSLTGHDNYGYTFGSGTRLTVV.

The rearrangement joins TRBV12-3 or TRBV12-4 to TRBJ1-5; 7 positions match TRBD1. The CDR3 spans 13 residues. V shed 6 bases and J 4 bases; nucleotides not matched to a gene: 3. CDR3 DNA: TGTGCCAGCAGCTGGGACAGTAATCAGCCCCAGCATTTT. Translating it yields CASSWDSNQPQHF.

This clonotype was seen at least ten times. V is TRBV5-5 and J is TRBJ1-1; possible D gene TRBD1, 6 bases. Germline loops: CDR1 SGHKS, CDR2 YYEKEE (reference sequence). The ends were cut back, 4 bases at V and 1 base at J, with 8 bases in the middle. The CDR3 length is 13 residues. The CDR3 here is CASSRQENTEAFF. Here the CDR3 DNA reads TGTGCCAGCAGCCGACAGGAGAACACTGAAGCTTTCTTT. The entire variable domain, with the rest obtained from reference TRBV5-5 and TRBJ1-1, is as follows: DAGVTQSPTHLIKTRGQQVTLRCSPISGHKSVSWYQQVLGQGPQFIFQYYEKEERGRGNFPDRFSARQFPNYSSELNVNALLLGDSALYLCASSRQENTEAFFGQGTRLTVV.

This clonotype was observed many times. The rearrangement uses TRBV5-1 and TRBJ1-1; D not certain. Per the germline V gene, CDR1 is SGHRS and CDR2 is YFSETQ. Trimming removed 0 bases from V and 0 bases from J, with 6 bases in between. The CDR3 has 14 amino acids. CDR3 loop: CASSLVQMNTEAFF. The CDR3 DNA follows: TGCGCCAGCAGCTTGGTCCAGATGAACACTGAAGCTTTCTTT. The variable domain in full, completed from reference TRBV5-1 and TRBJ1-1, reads KAGVTQTPRYLIKTRGQQVTLSCSPISGHRSVSWYQQTPGQGLQFLFEYFSETQRNKGNFPGRFSGRQFSNSRSEMNVSTLELGDSALYLCASSLVQMNTEAFFGQGTRLTVV.

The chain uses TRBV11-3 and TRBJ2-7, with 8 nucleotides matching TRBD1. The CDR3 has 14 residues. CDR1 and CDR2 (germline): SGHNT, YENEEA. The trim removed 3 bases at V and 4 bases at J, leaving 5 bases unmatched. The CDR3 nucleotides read TGTGCCAGCAGCTTTGAGACAGGGGTATACGAGCAGTACTTC. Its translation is CASSFETGVYEQYF. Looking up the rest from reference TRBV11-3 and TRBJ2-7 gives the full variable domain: EAGVVQSPRYKIIEKKQPVAFWCNPISGHNTLYWYLQNLGQGPELLIRYENEEAVDDSQLPKDRFSAERLKGVDSTLKIQPAELGDSAVYLCASSFETGVYEQYFGPGTRLTVT.

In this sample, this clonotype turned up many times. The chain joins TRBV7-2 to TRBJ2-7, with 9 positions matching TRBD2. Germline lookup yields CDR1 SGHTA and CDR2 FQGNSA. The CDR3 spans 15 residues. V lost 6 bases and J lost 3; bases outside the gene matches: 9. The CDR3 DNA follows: TGTGCCAGCAGTTCCCTAGCGGGGCCCGTCTACGAGCAGTACTTC. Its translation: CASSSLAGPVYEQYF.

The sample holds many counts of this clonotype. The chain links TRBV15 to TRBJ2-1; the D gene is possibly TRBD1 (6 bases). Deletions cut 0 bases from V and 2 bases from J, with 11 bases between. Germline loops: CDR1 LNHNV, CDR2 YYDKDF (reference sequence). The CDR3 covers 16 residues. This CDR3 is CATSRDHQGPYNEQFF. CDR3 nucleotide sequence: TGTGCCACCAGCAGAGATCACCAGGGGCCCTACAATGAGCAGTTCTTC.

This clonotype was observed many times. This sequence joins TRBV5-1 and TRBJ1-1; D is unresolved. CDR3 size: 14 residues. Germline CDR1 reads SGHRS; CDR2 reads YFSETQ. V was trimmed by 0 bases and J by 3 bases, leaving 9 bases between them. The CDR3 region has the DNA TGCGCCAGCAGCTTGGGGCAGTCGGACACTGAAGCTTTCTTT. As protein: CASSLGQSDTEAFF.

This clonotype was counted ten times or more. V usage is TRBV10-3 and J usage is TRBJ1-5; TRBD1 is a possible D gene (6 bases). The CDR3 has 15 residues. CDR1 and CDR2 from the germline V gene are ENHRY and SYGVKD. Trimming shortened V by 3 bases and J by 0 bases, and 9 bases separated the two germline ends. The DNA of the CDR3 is TGTGCCATCAGTGATCAGGGGAGTAGCAATCAGCCCCAGCATTTT. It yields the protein CAISDQGSSNQPQHF.

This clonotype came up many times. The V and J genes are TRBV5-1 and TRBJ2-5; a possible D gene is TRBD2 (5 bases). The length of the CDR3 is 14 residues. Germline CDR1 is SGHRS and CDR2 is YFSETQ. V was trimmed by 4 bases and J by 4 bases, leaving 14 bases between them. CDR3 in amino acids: CASSITRTLETQYF. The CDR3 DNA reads TGCGCCAGCAGCATAACTAGAACCTTAGAGACCCAGTACTTC.

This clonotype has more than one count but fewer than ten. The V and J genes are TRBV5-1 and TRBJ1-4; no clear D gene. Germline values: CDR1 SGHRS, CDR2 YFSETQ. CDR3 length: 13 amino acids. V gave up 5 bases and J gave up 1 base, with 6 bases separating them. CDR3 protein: CASREGTNEKLFF. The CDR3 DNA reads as TGCGCCAGCAGGGAGGGAACTAATGAAAAACTGTTTTTT.

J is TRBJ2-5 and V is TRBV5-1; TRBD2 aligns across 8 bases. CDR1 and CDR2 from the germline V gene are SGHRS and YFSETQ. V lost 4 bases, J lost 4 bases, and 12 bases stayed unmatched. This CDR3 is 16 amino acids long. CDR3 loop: CASSLRRNGGGETQYF. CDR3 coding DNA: TGCGCCAGCAGCCTTCGTCGCAACGGGGGGGGAGAGACCCAGTACTTC.

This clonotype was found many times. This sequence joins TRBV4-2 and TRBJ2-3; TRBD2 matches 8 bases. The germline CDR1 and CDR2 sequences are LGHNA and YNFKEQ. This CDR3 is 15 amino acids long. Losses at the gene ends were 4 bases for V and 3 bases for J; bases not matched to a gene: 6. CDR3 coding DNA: TGTGCCAGCAGCCCTCGGGGGGGCGTTACAGATACGCAGTATTTT. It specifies CASSPRGGVTDTQYF.

This CDR3 reads CASSPARSNQPQHF. The DNA of the CDR3 is TGTGCCAGCTCACCAGCTCGTAGCAATCAGCCCCAGCATTTT. The chain combines TRBV18 with TRBJ1-5; D remains ambiguous. Germline V gene sequence: CDR1 KGHSH, CDR2 LQKENI. V lost 2 bases and J 0 bases, leaving 5 bases between the germline ends. The CDR3 length is 14 residues.